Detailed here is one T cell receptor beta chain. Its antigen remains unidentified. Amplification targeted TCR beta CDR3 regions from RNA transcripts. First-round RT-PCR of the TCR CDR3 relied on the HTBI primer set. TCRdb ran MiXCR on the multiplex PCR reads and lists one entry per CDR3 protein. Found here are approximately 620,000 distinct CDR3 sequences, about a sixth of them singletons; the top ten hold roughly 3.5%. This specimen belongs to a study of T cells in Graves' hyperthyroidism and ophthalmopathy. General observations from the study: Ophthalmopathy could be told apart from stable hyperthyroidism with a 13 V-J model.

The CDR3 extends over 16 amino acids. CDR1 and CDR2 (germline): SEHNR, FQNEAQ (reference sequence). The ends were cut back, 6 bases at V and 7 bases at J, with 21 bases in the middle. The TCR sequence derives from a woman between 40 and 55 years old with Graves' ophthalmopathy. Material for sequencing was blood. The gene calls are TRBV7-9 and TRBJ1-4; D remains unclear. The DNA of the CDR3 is TGTGCCAGCAGTGTGTACGGTCATGTAATCGTTGAAAAACTGTTTTTT. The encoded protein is CASSVYGHVIVEKLFF.